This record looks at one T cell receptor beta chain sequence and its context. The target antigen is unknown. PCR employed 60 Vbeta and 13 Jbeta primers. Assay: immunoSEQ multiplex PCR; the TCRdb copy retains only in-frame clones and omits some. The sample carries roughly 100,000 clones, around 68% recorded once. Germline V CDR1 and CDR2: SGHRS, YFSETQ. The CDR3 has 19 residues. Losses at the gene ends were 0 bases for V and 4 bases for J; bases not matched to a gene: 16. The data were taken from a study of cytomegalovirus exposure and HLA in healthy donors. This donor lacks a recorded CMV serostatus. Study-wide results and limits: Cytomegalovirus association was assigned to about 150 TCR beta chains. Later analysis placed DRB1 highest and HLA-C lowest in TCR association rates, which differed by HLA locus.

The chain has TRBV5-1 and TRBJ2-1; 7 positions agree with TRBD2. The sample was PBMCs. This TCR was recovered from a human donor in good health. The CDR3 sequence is CASSLVSLAVVVPYNEQFF. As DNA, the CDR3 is TGCGCCAGCAGCTTGGTTTCCCTAGCGGTAGTTGTCCCGTACAATGAGCAGTTCTTC.